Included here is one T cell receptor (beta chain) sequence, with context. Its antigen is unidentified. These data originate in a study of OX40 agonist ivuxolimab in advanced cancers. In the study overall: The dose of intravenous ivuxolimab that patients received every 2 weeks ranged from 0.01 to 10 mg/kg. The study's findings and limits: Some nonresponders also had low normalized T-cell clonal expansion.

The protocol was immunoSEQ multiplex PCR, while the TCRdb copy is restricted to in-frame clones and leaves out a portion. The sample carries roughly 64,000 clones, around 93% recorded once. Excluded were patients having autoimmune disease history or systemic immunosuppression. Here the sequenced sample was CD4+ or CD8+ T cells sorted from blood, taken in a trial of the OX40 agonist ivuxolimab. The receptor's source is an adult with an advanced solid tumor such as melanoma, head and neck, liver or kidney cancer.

CDR3 amino acids: CASSPVSGTYEQYF. The CDR3 DNA is TGTGCCAGCAGCCCCGTGAGCGGGACCTACGAGCAGTACTTC. The chain links TRBV7-9 to TRBJ2-7; 7 bases are a match to TRBD2. The CDR3 totals 14 residues. V shed 5 bases, J shed 2 bases, and the junction held 6 bases outside the gene matches. Germline values: CDR1 SEHNR, CDR2 FQNEAQ (reference sequence). The variable domain in full, with the rest retrieved from reference TRBV7-9 and TRBJ2-7, is DTGVSQNPRHKITKRGQNVTFRCDPISEHNRLYWYRQTLGQGPEFLTYFQNEAQLEKSRLLSDRFSAERPKGSFSTLEIQRTEQGDSAMYLCASSPVSGTYEQYFGPGTRLTVT.